The 15 T cell receptor beta chains in this list originate from one sample, sequenced in a study of blood T cell repertoires in COVID-19. Clones were read by immunoSEQ multiplex PCR, and TCRdb kept only the in-frame ones, dropping some. The top ten clones hold 0.8% to 0.9% of a sample with more than 300,000 clones, 80% to 95% of them seen once. The sample was PBMCs or T cells enriched from blood (not recorded which). The source of these receptors is a woman aged 40 to 49 who had been exposed to COVID-19.

This rearrangement joins TRBV7-9 to TRBJ1-2; a weak D match, TRBD1 (5 bases). Germline V gene data show CDR1 as SEHNR and CDR2 as FQNEAQ (reference sequence). This CDR3 has 15 amino acids. Trimming removed 2 bases at V and 1 base at J, with 11 bases between. This CDR3 reads CASSLTSDSNYGYTF. The CDR3 coding sequence is TGTGCCAGCAGCTTAACTTCCGACAGTAACTATGGCTACACCTTC.

This clone has a handful of counts. The rearrangement uses TRBV24-1 and TRBJ2-1, with a tentative D call TRBD1 (5 bases). Germline CDR1 reads KGHDR; CDR2 reads SFDVKD. V dropped 1 base and J dropped 8 bases, with 20 bases sitting between them. The CDR3 spans 17 residues. Here the CDR3 reads CATSDLILSSGLHEQFF. The CDR3, as DNA: TGTGCCACCAGTGATTTAATCTTGTCTTCAGGGCTCCATGAGCAGTTCTTC.

V and J are TRBV5-1 and TRBJ2-2; 10 bases match TRBD2. Germline-derived CDR1 and CDR2 are SGHRS and YFSETQ. This CDR3 contains 16 residues. The trim removed 1 base at V and 5 bases at J, leaving 5 bases unmatched. CDR3 protein: CASSLLGTSVTGELFF. The CDR3 DNA reads TGCGCCAGCAGCTTGCTCGGGACTAGCGTTACCGGGGAGCTGTTTTTT.

This clone was recorded once. The chain carries TRBV9 and TRBJ2-2, with 11 bases lining up with TRBD1. CDR1 and CDR2 from the germline V gene are SGDLS and YYNGEE. The V segment lost 2 bases and the J segment 4 bases; nucleotides outside the gene matches: 4. There are 16 residues in the CDR3. The CDR3 DNA sequence: TGTGCCAGCAGCGTTATGGGACAGGGGGTCACCGGGGAGCTGTTTTTT. Protein: CASSVMGQGVTGELFF.

V usage is TRBV6-4 and J usage is TRBJ1-2; D gene unclear. V lost 7 bases and J 4 bases, leaving 13 bases between the germline ends. From germline, CDR1 is MRHNA and CDR2 SNTAGT. The CDR3 runs 13 residues. CDR3 protein: CASTGNEVYGYTF. CDR3 DNA: TGTGCCAGCACGGGAAACGAAGTCTATGGCTACACCTTC.

The chain has TRBV10-2 and TRBJ1-4; D gene unclear. The V gene lost 6 bases and the J gene lost 3 bases, with 11 bases spanning the gap. The length of the CDR3 is 14 residues. Germline assignment: CDR1 WSHSY and CDR2 SAAADI. CDR3 in DNA: TGCGCCAGCAGCCGGCCTGAGGCTAATGAAAAACTGTTTTTT. This codes for CASSRPEANEKLFF.

This clone has a single count. The chain has TRBV11-2 and TRBJ2-3, with D perhaps matching TRBD1 (5 bases). With 3 bases removed from V and 1 base from J, the gap between germline ends came to 8 bases. CDR3 length: 14 amino acids. CDR1 and CDR2 from the germline V gene are SGHAT and FQNNGV. The CDR3 DNA reads TGTGCCAGCAGCTTCGGACACCGCACAGATACGCAGTATTTT. Translation gives CASSFGHRTDTQYF.

The J gene is TRBJ2-1, the V gene TRBV9, with 9 bases matching TRBD2. CDR3 length equals 15 residues. Germline-derived CDR1 and CDR2 are SGDLS and YYNGEE. V gave up 5 bases and J gave up 2 bases; unmatched junction bases: 5. Here the CDR3 reads CASSETSGPYNEQFF. CDR3 nucleotide sequence: TGTGCCAGCAGTGAGACTAGCGGTCCCTACAATGAGCAGTTCTTC.

The rearrangement links TRBV19 to TRBJ1-2; possibly TRBD1 for D (5 bases). V lost 7 bases and J 4 bases, leaving 10 bases between the germline ends. The germline V gene encodes CDR1 LNHDA and CDR2 SQIVND (reference sequence). CDR3 size: 12 residues. The CDR3 DNA sequence: TGTGCCAGTATGCGGGGCACCTATGGCTACACCTTC. It specifies CASMRGTYGYTF.

The V and J genes are TRBV5-1 and TRBJ1-1; the D is unclear. CDR1 and CDR2 (germline): SGHRS, YFSETQ. V lost 4 bases and J lost 1, with 14 bases in between. This CDR3 is built from 15 residues. In DNA, the CDR3 is TGCGCCAGCAGCGGGAGGGCAGCCCAGAACACTGAAGCTTTCTTT. Protein: CASSGRAAQNTEAFF.

This chain uses TRBV11-1 with TRBJ1-2; 9 bases agree with TRBD1. Germline-derived CDR1 and CDR2 are SGHAT and FQDESV (reference sequence). J lost 5 bases, V lost 0 bases, and 7 bases had no gene match. This CDR3 spans 16 amino acids. The CDR3 bases are TGTGCCAGCAGCTTAGCCCCAGAGGACAGGGGTTATGGCTACACCTTC. Its translation: CASSLAPEDRGYGYTF.

The V gene is TRBV24-1, the J gene TRBJ2-2; maybe TRBD2 (6 bases). CDR1 is KGHDR, CDR2 SFDVKD, per germline. The CDR3 extends over 18 amino acids. Trimming stripped 4 bases from V and 5 bases from J, with 22 bases between. CDR3 loop: CATSEGGARQLKTGELFF. In DNA, the CDR3 is TGTGCCACCAGTGAGGGCGGGGCTAGACAGTTAAAGACCGGGGAGCTGTTTTTT.

The V and J genes are TRBV12-3 or TRBV12-4 and TRBJ1-2; TRBD1 might be the D (5 bases). This CDR3 is 13 amino acids long. Trimming took 6 bases from V and 4 from J, leaving 12 bases between them. As DNA, the CDR3 is TGTGCCAGCAGCATAGGGGATCCCTATGGCTACACCTTC. This sequence encodes CASSIGDPYGYTF.

V gene TRBV7-9 combines with J gene TRBJ2-3; unclear D gene. CDR1 and CDR2 from the germline V gene are SEHNR and FQNEAQ (reference sequence). CDR3 length: 12 amino acids. Trimming removed 6 bases from V and 5 bases from J, with 9 bases in between. CDR3 in amino acids: CASSRLVDTQYF. DNA for the CDR3: TGTGCCAGCAGTCGACTCGTAGATACGCAGTATTTT.

This clone was recorded once. This rearrangement joins TRBV27 to TRBJ2-2; TRBD2 is a possible D gene (6 bases). V gave up 9 bases and J gave up 7 bases, with 12 bases separating them. The CDR3 length is 12 residues. CDR1 MNHEY and CDR2 SMNVEV come from the germline V gene (reference sequence). The DNA of the CDR3 is TGTGCCAGTCGGGGGATGGGCGGGGAGCTGTTTTTT. Protein: CASRGMGGELFF.